One and the same sample provided the 10 T cell receptor beta chains below, sequenced in a study of T cells after yellow fever vaccination. TCRdb fed the 5' RACE reads into MiXCR, producing one record per CDR3 protein. The sample carries 70,000 or so distinct CDR3 sequences, 5.9% recorded once. The sample in question was CD4+ T cells sorted from PBMCs, obtained approximately 15 days after the first yellow fever vaccination. The source is a man between 18 and 35 years old who received the YFV17D yellow fever vaccine.

This clonotype was found many times. The chain carries TRBV12-3 or TRBV12-4 and TRBJ1-1; D not resolved. The CDR3 extends over 16 amino acids. V lost 6 bases, J lost 3 bases, and 20 bases lay in between. The CDR3 spells CASSRGLGRLDTEAFF. The CDR3 bases are TGTGCCAGCAGCCGAGGCCTGGGAAGGTTGGACACTGAAGCTTTCTTT.

There are many counts of this clonotype. The gene calls are TRBV12-3 or TRBV12-4 and TRBJ2-2; the D gene is possibly TRBD1 (6 bases). The CDR3 consists of 16 residues. Trimming pared 8 bases from V and 2 bases from J, leaving 18 bases between. The CDR3 DNA reads TGTGCCAGCGGCGATCCGGGACACAGAAACACCGGGGAGCTGTTTTTT. Translated, it gives CASGDPGHRNTGELFF.

This clonotype was picked up a small number of times. V is TRBV5-5 and J is TRBJ2-5; D not certain. Trimming removed 3 bases from V and 1 base from J, with 4 bases in between. The CDR3 has 12 amino acids. Germline V lookup: CDR1 SGHKS, CDR2 YYEKEE (reference sequence). The CDR3 protein is CASSWPQETQYF. CDR3 in DNA: TGTGCCAGCAGCTGGCCCCAAGAGACCCAGTACTTC.

In its sample, this clonotype was seen many times. The gene calls are TRBV5-1 and TRBJ1-2; D unresolved. Deletions cut 5 bases from V and 4 bases from J, with 12 bases between. Germline assignment: CDR1 SGHRS and CDR2 YFSETQ. The CDR3 contains 13 residues. The CDR3 reads CASSKKDIYGYTF. DNA of the CDR3: TGCGCCAGCAGTAAGAAAGATATCTATGGCTACACCTTC.

In the case of this clonotype: This could be a read error, since a much larger clone is one nucleotide away. This chain uses TRBV6-5 with TRBJ2-3; no firm D call. Per germline, CDR1 MNHEY and CDR2 SVGAGI. V lost 2 bases to trimming and J lost 2 bases, with 8 bases between them. CDR3 length: 14 residues. The CDR3 sequence is CASSYHENTDTQYF. The DNA of the CDR3 is TGTGCCAGCAGTTACCACGAAAACACAGATACGCAGTATTTT.

This clonotype was recorded at least ten times. The chain combines TRBV6-4 with TRBJ2-3; D unresolved. Germline assignment: CDR1 MRHNA and CDR2 SNTAGT. The germline V and J ends were trimmed by 4 bases and 1 base, with 12 bases remaining between them. The CDR3 contains 15 residues. The CDR3 spells CASSVPYLGTDTQYF. The DNA for the CDR3 is TGTGCCAGCAGTGTCCCCTATCTAGGCACAGATACGCAGTATTTT.

This clonotype was counted only a few times. This chain connects TRBV7-2 to TRBJ2-2; D is unresolved. The CDR3 spans 15 residues. V was cut by 1 base and J by 16 bases, with 22 bases left in between. Germline lookup yields CDR1 SGHTA and CDR2 FQGNSA. As DNA, the CDR3 is TGTGCCAGCAGCTTAGTGGGCGGACCGTCCGTGACTGCGTTTTTT. This sequence encodes CASSLVGGPSVTAFF.

There are many counts of this clonotype. The chain is built from TRBV5-5 and TRBJ2-1, with D maybe TRBD1 (5 bases). V lost 3 bases and J 0 bases, leaving 13 bases between the germline ends. CDR3 length: 16 residues. CDR1 SGHKS and CDR2 YYEKEE come from the germline V gene (reference sequence). CDR3 nucleotide sequence: TGTGCCAGCAGCTCAAGCAGGGTAACCTCCTACAATGAGCAGTTCTTC. Protein: CASSSSRVTSYNEQFF.

This clonotype was recorded many times. The chain uses TRBV7-9 and TRBJ1-6, with 9 bases matching TRBD1. CDR1 and CDR2 (germline): SEHNR, FQNEAQ (reference sequence). CDR3 length equals 16 residues. The J segment lost 7 bases and the V segment lost 5 bases, leaving 9 bases of the junction unmatched. CDR3 sequence (DNA): TGTGCCAGCAGCCCAAGGTTCGGGACAGGGAATTCACCCCTCCACTTT. Protein sequence: CASSPRFGTGNSPLHF.

At least ten counts were recorded for this clonotype. The chain links TRBV5-5 to TRBJ2-3, with D unresolved. The CDR3 contains 12 residues. V lost 9 bases and J 4 bases, leaving 12 bases between the germline ends. Germline CDR1 is SGHKS and CDR2 is YYEKEE (reference sequence). CDR3 bases: TGTGCCACTAGGAGAGTAGCAGATACGCAGTATTTT. As protein: CATRRVADTQYF. Complete variable domain (other parts from reference TRBV5-5 and TRBJ2-3): DAGVTQSPTHLIKTRGQQVTLRCSPISGHKSVSWYQQVLGQGPQFIFQYYEKEERGRGNFPDRFSARQFPNYSSELNVNALLLGDSALYLCATRRVADTQYFGPGTRLTVL.